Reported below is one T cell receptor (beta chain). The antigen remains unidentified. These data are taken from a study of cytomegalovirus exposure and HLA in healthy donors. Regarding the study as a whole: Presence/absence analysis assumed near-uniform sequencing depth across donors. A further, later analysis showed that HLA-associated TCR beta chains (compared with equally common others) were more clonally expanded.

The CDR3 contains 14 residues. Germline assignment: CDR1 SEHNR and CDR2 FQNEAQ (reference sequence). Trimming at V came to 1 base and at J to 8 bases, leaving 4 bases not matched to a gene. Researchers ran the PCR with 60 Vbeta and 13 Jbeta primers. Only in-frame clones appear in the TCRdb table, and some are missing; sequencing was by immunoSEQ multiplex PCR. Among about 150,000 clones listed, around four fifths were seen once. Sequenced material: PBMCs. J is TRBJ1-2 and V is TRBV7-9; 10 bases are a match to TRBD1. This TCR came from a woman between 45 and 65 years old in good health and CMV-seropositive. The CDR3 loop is CASSLGDRGSGYTF. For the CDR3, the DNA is TGTGCCAGCAGCTTAGGGGACAGGGGTAGCGGCTACACCTTC.